The source of this TCR beta chain is a study of Ad26.COV2.S vaccination and SARS-CoV-2 variants. Study-level background: Doses of Ad26.COV2.S were injected into muscle once or twice, 56 days apart. Notes on the study in general: Breadth measured for non-spike TCRs was similar across vaccine and placebo recipients. The TCR breadth and depth analyses may have understated or missed part of the total T cell responses.

This sample's treatment: roughly 20 received Ad26.COV2.S at low or high dose, single or two shots; five or six received placebo; per-sample allocation not given. On day 63 after the first injection, vaccine and placebo recipients gave samples. Wuhan-strain SARS-CoV-2 spike was expressed by the Ad26 vector that made up the vaccine. The CDR3 is 16 residues long. V was cut by 5 bases and J by 7 bases, with 24 bases left in between. The germline V gene has CDR1 MGHRA and CDR2 YSYEKL. In regard to this clone: The antigen is undetermined.

Repertoires were generated with immunoSEQ multiplex PCR, while TCRdb's copy carries only in-frame clones and drops some. Of a few hundred thousand clones detected, approximately 92% appear once; the ten largest clones hold over 1.5%. Sequenced material: peripheral blood, taken in a trial of Ad26.COV2.S vaccine versus placebo. V gene TRBV4-1 combines with J gene TRBJ2-7; D is perhaps TRBD2 (5 bases). This sequence originates from a person aged 18-65 years who received the Ad26.COV2.S COVID-19 vaccine or a placebo. CDR3 DNA: TGCGCCAGCAGCGCGGGCCGGATTGGCCCTAATGGGGAGCAGTACTTC. Translating it yields CASSAGRIGPNGEQYF.